This TCR beta chain was identified in a study of T cell repertoires in cytomegalovirus infection. Study as a whole: HLA-B-restricted CMV epitopes that are well studied, plus recently identified HLA-C-restricted ones, were used by the study. It was the public TCR beta signatures that indicated both CMV infection and matching HLA type.

The V end lost 2 bases, the J end lost 4 bases, and 14 bases lay between the germline ends. The germline CDR1 and CDR2 sequences are MGHRA and YSYEKL. The length of the CDR3 is 15 residues. Concerning this clonotype: Its specificity is unknown.

One entry per CDR3 protein, called by TCRdb with MiXCR from the reads. The table has hundreds of thousands of distinct CDR3 sequences, roughly a third seen once. Study results and caveats: It was HLA-C-restricted CMV-specific TCR beta clonotypes that dominated the response ex vivo. Pooled public TCR beta family frequency picked out CMV carriers with the relevant HLA.

Here the sequenced sample was cultured PBMCs, taken from culture after CMV antigen stimulation. The chain is built from TRBV4-1 and TRBJ2-5; tentatively, D is TRBD1 (7 bases). The sequence came from a human donor in good health (CMV status not recorded). Some clones in this sample may be carry-over from other donors' samples. CDR3 sequence reads: CASSQQGEVAETQYF. The DNA for the CDR3 is TGCGCCAGCAGCCAACAGGGGGAGGTGGCAGAGACCCAGTACTTC.